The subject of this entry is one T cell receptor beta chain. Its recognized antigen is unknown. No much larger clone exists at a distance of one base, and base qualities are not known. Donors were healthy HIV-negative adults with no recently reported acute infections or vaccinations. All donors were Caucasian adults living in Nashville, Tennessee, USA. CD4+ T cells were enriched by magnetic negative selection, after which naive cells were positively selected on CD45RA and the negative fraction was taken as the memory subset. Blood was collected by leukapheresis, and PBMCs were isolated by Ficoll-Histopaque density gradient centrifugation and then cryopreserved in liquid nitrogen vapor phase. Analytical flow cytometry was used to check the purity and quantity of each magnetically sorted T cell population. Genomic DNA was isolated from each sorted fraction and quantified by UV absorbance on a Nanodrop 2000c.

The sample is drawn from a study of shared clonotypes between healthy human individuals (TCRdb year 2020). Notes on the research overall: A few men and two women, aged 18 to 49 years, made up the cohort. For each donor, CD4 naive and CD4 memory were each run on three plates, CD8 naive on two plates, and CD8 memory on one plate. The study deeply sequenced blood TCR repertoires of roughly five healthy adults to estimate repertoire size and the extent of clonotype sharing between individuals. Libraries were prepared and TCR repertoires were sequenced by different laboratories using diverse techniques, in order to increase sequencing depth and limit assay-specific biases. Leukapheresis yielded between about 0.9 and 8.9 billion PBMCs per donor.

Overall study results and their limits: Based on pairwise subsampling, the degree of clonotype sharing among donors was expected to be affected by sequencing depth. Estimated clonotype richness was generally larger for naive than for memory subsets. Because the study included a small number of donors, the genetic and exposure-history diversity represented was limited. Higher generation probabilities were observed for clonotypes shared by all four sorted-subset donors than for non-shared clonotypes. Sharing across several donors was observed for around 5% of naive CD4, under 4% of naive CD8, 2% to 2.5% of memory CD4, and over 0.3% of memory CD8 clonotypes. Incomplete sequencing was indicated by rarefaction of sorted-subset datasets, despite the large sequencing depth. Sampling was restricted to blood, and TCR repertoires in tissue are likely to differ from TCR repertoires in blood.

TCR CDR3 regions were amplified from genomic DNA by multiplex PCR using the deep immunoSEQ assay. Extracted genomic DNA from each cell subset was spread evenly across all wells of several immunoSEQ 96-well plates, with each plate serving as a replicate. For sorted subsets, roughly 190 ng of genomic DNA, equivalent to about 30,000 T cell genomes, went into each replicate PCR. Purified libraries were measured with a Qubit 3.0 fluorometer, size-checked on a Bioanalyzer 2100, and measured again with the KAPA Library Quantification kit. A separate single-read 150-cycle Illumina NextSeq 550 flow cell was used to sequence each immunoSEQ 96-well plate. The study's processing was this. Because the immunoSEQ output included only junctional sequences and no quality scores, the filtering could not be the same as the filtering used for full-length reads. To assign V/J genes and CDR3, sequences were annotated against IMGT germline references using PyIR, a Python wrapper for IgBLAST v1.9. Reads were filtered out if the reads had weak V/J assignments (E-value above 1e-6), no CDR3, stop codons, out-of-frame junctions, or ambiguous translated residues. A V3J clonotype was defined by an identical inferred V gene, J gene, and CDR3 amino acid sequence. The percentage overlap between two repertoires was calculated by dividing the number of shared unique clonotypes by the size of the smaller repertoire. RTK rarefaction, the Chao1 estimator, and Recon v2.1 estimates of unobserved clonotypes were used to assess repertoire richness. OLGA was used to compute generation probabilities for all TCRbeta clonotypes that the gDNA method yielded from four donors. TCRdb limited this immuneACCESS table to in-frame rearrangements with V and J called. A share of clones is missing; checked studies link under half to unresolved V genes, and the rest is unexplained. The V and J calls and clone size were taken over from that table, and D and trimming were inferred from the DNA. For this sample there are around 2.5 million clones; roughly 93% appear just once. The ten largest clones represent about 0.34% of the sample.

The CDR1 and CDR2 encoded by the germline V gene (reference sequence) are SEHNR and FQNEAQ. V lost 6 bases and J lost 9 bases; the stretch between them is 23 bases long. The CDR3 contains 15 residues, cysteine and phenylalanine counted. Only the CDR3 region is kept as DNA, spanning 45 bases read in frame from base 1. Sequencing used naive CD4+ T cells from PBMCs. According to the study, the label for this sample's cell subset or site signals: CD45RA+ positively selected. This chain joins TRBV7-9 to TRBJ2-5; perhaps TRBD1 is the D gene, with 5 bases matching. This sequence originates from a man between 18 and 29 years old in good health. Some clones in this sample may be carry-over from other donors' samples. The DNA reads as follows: TGTGCCAGCAGAGCTTCGACCCCGAGTCAAGGGGCCCAGTACTTC. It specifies CASRASTPSQGAQYF.